The source of this TCR beta chain is a study of blood T cell repertoires in COVID-19. Profiled with immunoSEQ multiplex PCR; TCRdb holds only in-frame clones, not every one. This sample has hundreds of thousands of clones, with about nine tenths found just once. Germline V gene lookup returns CDR1 SGHRS and CDR2 YFSETQ. This CDR3 has 14 amino acids. V lost 6 bases, J lost 4 bases, and 9 bases stayed unmatched. What was sequenced was peripheral blood. The receptor was derived from a woman between 45 and 65 years old with acute or convalescent COVID-19. The genes are TRBV5-1 and TRBJ1-1; 7 bases are a match to TRBD1. In DNA form, the CDR3 reads TGCGCCAGCACCAGACAGGGATTGAGCACTGAAGCTTTCTTT. Encoded protein: CASTRQGLSTEAFF.